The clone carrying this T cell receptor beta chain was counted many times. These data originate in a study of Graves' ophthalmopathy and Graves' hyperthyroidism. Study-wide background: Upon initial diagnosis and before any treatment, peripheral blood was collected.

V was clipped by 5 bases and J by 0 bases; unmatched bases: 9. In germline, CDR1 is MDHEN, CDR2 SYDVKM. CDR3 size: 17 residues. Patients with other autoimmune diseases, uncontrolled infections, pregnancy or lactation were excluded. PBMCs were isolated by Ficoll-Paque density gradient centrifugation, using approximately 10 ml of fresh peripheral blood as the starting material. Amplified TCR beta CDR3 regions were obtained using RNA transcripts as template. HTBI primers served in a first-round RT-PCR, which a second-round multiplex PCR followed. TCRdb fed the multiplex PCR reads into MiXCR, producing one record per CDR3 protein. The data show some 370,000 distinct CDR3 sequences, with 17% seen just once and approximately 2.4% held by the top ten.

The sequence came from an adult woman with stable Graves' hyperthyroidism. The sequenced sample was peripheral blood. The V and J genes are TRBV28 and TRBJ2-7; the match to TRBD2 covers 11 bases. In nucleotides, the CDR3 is TGTGCCAGCAGTGGGACTAGCGGAAGATTTAGCTCCTACGAGCAGTACTTC. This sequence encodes CASSGTSGRFSSYEQYF.